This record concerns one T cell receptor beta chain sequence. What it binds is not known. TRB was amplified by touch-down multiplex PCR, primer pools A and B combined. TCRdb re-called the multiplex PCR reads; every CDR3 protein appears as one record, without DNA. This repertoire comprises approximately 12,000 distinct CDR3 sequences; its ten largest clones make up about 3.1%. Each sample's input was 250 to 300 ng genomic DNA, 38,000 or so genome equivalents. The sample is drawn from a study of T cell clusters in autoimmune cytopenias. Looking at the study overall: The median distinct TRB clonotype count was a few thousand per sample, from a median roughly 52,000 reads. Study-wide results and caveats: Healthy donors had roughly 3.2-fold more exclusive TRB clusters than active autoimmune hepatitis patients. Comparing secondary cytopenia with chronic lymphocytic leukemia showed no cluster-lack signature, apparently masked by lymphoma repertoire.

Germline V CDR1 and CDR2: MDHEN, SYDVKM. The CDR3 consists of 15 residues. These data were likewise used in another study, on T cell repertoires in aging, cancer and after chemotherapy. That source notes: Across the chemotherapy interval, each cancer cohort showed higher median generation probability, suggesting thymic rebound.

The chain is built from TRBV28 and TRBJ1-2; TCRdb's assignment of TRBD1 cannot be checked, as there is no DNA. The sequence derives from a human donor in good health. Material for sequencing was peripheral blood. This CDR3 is CASTISMQGVKGYTF.